The clone carrying this T cell receptor (beta chain) has more than one count but fewer than ten. Donors received nivolumab, ipilimumab, aspirin, low-dose cyclophosphamide and low-dose radiotherapy. Patients qualified if they had advanced solid tumors that lacked tumor-infiltrating lymphocytes. TRAV- and TRBV-specific primers were used for first-strand cDNA, which covered alpha and beta chains. The authors ran around 22 PCR cycles to amplify TCRs with a constant-region primer and V-primer adapter. TCRdb re-called the reads with MiXCR, one entry per CDR3 protein. The data hold 8,800 or so distinct CDR3 sequences, with 75% observed a single time. The sample comes from a study of low-dose radiotherapy and immunotherapy resistance in tumors. Study at large: Daily intake of oral aspirin 300 mg by patients lasted four cycles and began on cycle 1 day 1.

The CDR3 is 18 residues long. The germline CDR1 and CDR2 sequences are SGHRS and YFSETQ. With 2 bases clipped from V and 6 bases from J, the junction kept 14 bases outside the gene matches. The clonotype originates from a human donor with advanced metastatic prostate, ovarian, gallbladder or colorectal cancer (not recorded which). This table probably holds off-target reads from a library built for another chain. The V and J genes are TRBV5-1 and TRBJ2-2, with 9 bases fitting TRBD2. The CDR3 coding sequence is TGCGCCAGCAGCTTAACGAGACTAGCGGTCGGAGGGGCCGGGGAGCTGTTTTTT. Its translation: CASSLTRLAVGGAGELFF. Full variable domain (outside the CDR3, taken from reference TRBV5-1 and TRBJ2-2): KAGVTQTPRYLIKTRGQQVTLSCSPISGHRSVSWYQQTPGQGLQFLFEYFSETQRNKGNFPGRFSGRQFSNSRSEMNVSTLELGDSALYLCASSLTRLAVGGAGELFFGEGSRLTVL.